Only a few counts were recorded for the clone carrying this TCR beta chain. Antigen specificity is unknown. This record comes from a study of early T cells in non-severe SARS-CoV-2 infection. Study summary: Whole-blood bulk RNA, unsorted, was sequenced, and chains were unpaired.

The CDR3 contains 14 residues. V lost 1 base to trimming and J lost 3 bases, with 9 bases between them. CDR1 is SGHVS, CDR2 FQNEAQ, per germline. Attachment of unique molecular identifiers was made to individual cDNA molecules. TCRdb called the 5' RACE reads again in MiXCR, with one record for every CDR3 protein. This table has over 85,000 distinct CDR3 sequences, over 15% appearing once. General study points: A preference for anti-spike CD8 responses marked VDJdb matching, which missed private and CD4 specificities.

The clonotype was recovered from an adult who was a healthcare worker with PCR-confirmed SARS-CoV-2 infection or an uninfected control (not recorded which). What was sequenced was whole blood. J is TRBJ1-1 and V is TRBV7-8, with D unclear. CDR3 sequence reads: CASSLEGSYTEAFF. CDR3 DNA: TGTGCCAGCAGCTTAGAGGGCAGTTACACTGAAGCTTTCTTT.